This entry concerns a single T cell receptor (beta chain). As yet, its antigen is unknown. This CDR3 comprises 16 residues. Trimming cost V 2 bases and J 0 bases, with 10 bases left between them. The V gene's germline CDR1 is MNHNY and CDR2 SVGAGI (reference sequence). These data come from a study of T cell responses to AZD1222 COVID-19 vaccine. Whole-study results and caveats: Breadth and depth of Spike-specific TCRs rose after two AZD1222 doses. Repertoire sampling occurred only after the peak T cell response. Unmutated variant regions reportedly attract nearly half of all spike-specific TCRs.

Libraries were prepared by immunoSEQ multiplex PCR; TCRdb keeps only in-frame clonotypes and omits some of them. The table has some 110,000 clones, around 94% seen once. This receptor was obtained from an adult in good health. The sequenced sample was peripheral blood, obtained on day 0 of AZD1222 vaccination. This chain connects TRBV6-6 to TRBJ1-4, with D unresolved. CDR3 coding DNA: TGTGCCAGCAGTTACGAGGCAGGCTCAACTAATGAAAAACTGTTTTTT. It encodes CASSYEAGSTNEKLFF.